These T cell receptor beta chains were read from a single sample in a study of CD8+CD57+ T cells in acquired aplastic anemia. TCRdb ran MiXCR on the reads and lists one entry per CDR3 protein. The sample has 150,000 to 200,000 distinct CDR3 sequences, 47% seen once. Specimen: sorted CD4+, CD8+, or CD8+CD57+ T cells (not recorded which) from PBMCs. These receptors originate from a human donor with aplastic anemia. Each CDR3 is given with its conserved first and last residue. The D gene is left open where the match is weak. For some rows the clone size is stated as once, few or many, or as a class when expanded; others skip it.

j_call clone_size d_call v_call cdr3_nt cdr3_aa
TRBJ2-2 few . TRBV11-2 TGTGCCAGCAGCTTAGAGGAGGGCATGGGCCACGAGAACACCGGGGAGCTGTTTTTT CASSLEEGMGHENTGELFF
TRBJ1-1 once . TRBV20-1 TGCAGTGCTAGAGATCTCGGTGAAGCTTTCTTT CSARDLGEAFF
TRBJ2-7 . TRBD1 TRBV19 TGTGCCAGTAGTACCACAGGGGGCGCCTACGAGCAGTACTTC CASSTTGGAYEQYF
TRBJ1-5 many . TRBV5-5 TGTGCCAGCAGCTTGGGAGAGACGGTCAATCAGCCCCAGCATTTT CASSLGETVNQPQHF
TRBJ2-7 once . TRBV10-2 TGCGCCAGCAGTGAGTCAGGGGCAGTCTACGAGCAGTACTTC CASSESGAVYEQYF
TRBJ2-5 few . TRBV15 TGTGCCACCAGCAGAGTAAGGGGGGGTGAGACCCAGTACTTC CATSRVRGGETQYF
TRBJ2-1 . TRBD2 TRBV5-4 TGTGCCAGCAGCTTTGGTAGCGGGGGATTAAATGAGCAGTTCTTC CASSFGSGGLNEQFF
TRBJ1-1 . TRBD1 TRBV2 TGTGCCAGCAGGACAGGGGGACAGAACACTGAAGCTTTCTTT CASRTGGQNTEAFF
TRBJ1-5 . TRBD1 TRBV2 TGTGCCAGCAGTGAAAAAAGGACAGGGTACAATCAGCCCCAGCATTTT CASSEKRTGYNQPQHF
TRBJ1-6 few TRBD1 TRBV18 TGTGCCAGCTCACTCTTGTCCGGGACAGGGGCTGGTTCACCCCTCCACTTT CASSLLSGTGAGSPLHF
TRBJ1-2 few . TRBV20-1 TGCAGTGCTAGGGCTCAACAAGGCTATGGCTACACCTTC CSARAQQGYGYTF
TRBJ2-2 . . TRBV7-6 TGTGCCAGCAGCTTAGGTTGGGTCACCGGGGAGCTGTTTTTT CASSLGWVTGELFF
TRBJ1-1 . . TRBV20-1 TGCAGTGCTAGGCGAGGGTCTATGAACACTGAAGCTTTCTTT CSARRGSMNTEAFF
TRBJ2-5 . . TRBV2 TGTGCCAGCAGTGGGGGGGGCACGCAAGAGACCCAGTACTTC CASSGGGTQETQYF
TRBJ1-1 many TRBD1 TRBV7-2 TGTGCCATCGGACAGGGCGGAACTGAAGCTTTCTTT CAIGQGGTEAFF
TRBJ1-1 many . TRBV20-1 TGCAGTGTGCCCTACACTGAAGCTTTCTTT CSVPYTEAFF
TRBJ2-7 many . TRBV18 TGTGCCAGCTCACCAGTTGGAGAGTACGAGCAGTACTTC CASSPVGEYEQYF
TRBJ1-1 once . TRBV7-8 TGTGCCAGCAGCACGAGACAGCTGAACACTGAAGCTTTCTTT CASSTRQLNTEAFF
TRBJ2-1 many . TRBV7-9 TGTGCCAGCAGCTACGCGGGGCCCATGGGTCTCTCCTACAATGAGCAGTTCTTC CASSYAGPMGLSYNEQFF
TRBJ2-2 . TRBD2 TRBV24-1 TGTGCCACCAGGACTAGCGGGGGTCCCCACGGGGAGCTGTTTTTT CATRTSGGPHGELFF
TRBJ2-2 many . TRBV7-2 TGTGCCAGCAGCCCCGGGTCACTCACCGGGGAGCTGTTTTTT CASSPGSLTGELFF
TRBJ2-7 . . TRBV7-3 TGTGCCAGCAGTGAACGGGGAGACGGCCGCGAGCAGTACTTC CASSERGDGREQYF
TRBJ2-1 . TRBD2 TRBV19 TGTGCCAGTACAAATGGGACTAGCGAGTTCTTC CASTNGTSEFF
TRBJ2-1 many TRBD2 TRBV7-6 TGTGCCAGCAGCCCCACGGGACTAGCGGGGGGGCAGCCGTTCTTC CASSPTGLAGGQPFF
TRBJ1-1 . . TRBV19 TGTGCCAGTAGTGTTGGGGGATTGAACACTGAAGCTTTCTTT CASSVGGLNTEAFF
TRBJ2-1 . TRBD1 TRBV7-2 TGTGCCAGCAGCATCCGGGACAGGGGGAACAATGAGCAGTTCTTC CASSIRDRGNNEQFF
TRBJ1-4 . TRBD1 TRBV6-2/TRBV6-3 TGTGCCAGCAGCTTTTTACAGGGGAATGAAAAACTGTTTTTT CASSFLQGNEKLFF
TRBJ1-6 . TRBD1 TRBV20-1 TGCAGTGCCGCCAGCACCGAAAGGGGGCCCTATAATTCACCCCTCCACTTT CSAASTERGPYNSPLHF
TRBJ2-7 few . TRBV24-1 TGTGCCACCAGTGACAACAGCGTTGGGGGATACGAGCAGTACTTC CATSDNSVGGYEQYF
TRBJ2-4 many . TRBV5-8 TGTGCCAGCAGCTTGGGCCCGTTGGGCATTCAGTACTTC CASSLGPLGIQYF
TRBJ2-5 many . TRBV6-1 TGTGCCAGCAGTGCAGGAGGGACAAGGTGGGTCGAGACCCAGTACTTC CASSAGGTRWVETQYF
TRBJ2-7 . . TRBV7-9 TGTGCCAGCAGCCCTGAGTGGGAGCAGTACTTC CASSPEWEQYF
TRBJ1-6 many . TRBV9 TGTGCCAGCAGCACAACGGCTCAGAATTCACCCCTCCACTTT CASSTTAQNSPLHF
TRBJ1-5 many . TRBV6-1 TGTGCCAGCAGTGAAGCCCCAGCACACTATAGCAATCAGCCCCAGCATTTT CASSEAPAHYSNQPQHF
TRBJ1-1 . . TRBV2 TGTGCCAGCAGAGTCGACAGGCCTGGGGCTTTCTTT CASRVDRPGAFF
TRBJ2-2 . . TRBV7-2 TGTGCCAGCAGGACTGGTTCTGAATCCGGGGAGCTGTTTTTT CASRTGSESGELFF
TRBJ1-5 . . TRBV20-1 TGCAGTGCTAGACTGGATAGCAATCAGCCCCAGCATTTT CSARLDSNQPQHF
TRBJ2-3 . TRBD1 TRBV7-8 TGTGCCAGCAGCCCAGACAGGGTGGTAGATACGCAGTATTTT CASSPDRVVDTQYF
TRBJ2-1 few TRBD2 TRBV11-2 TGTGCCAGCCTTGCTAGCGGGGGGGCCCCCGCGGGAAATGAGCAGTTCTTC CASLASGGAPAGNEQFF
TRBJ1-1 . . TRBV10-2 TGCGCCAGCGGTGAGGGGGTAGGTATGAGCACTGAAGCTTTCTTT CASGEGVGMSTEAFF
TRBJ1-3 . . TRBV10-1 TGCGCCAGCAGCACAGGGACAAACTATGGAAACACCATATATTTT CASSTGTNYGNTIYF
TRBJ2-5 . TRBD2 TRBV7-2 TGTGCCAGCAGCCCGAGCGGGACTCAAGAGACCCAGTACTTC CASSPSGTQETQYF
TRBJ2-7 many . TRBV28 TGTGCCAGCAGAGGGACGGACGCCTACGAGCAGTACTTC CASRGTDAYEQYF
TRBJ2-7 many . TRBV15 TGTGCCACCAGCAGAGATTCCCAGGACTACGAGCAGTACTTC CATSRDSQDYEQYF